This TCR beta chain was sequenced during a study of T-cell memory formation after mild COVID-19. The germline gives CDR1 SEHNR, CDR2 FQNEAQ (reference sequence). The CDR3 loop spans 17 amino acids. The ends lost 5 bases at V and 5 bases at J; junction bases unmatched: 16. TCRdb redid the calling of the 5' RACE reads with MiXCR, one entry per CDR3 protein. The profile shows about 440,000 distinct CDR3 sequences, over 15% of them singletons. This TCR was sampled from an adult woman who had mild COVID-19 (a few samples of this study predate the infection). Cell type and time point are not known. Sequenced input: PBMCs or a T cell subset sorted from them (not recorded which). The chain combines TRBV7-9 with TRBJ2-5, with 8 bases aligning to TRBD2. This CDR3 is CASSHDTGTSDSETQYF. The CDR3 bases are TGTGCCAGCAGCCACGATACCGGGACTAGTGATAGCGAGACCCAGTACTTC.